Sequencing of this T cell receptor beta chain was carried out in a study of identical twins. On this clonotype itself: What it binds is unknown. Its ends do not fully match the called genes, so a read error is possible.

Study-level results: Cross-sectional statistical analysis, not tracking of the same donors, underpinned the conclusions. Models, which agreed with sharing between unrelated individuals, nonetheless underestimated the out-of-frame TCR alpha sharing seen in monozygotic twins. Out-of-frame alpha sequences common to twins exhibited an excess of low generation probability.

CDR3 length: 18 amino acids. Germline CDR1 reads LGHDT; CDR2 reads YNNKEL (reference sequence). Every donor was a healthy Caucasian. TCRdb called the 5' RACE reads again in MiXCR, with one record for every CDR3 protein. The profile shows roughly 1.6 million distinct CDR3 sequences, roughly 35% of them singletons. The sample comprised cord blood. This chain links TRBV3-1 with TRBJ2-1; 9 nucleotides line up with TRBD1. The sequence came from a newborn girl in good health. The DNA of the CDR3 is TGTGCCAGCAGCCGCAGAAGTCCACGGGACAGGGCTGGCAATGAGCGGTTCTTC. Encoded protein: CASSRRSPRDRAGNERFF.